This T cell receptor beta chain came from a study of cytomegalovirus exposure and HLA in healthy donors. General study results and limits: Immune exposure was documented only through CMV serostatus. There were 150 or so TCR beta chains listed as cytomegalovirus-associated.

The CDR3 has 14 residues. V lost 4 bases, J lost 4 bases, and 7 bases stayed unmatched. CDR1 is ENHRY and CDR2 is SYGVKD in the germline V gene. Though nominally healthy at sampling, donors likely had unrecorded immune exposures. Primers included in the PCR were 60 Vbeta and 13 Jbeta primers. Profiling relied on immunoSEQ multiplex PCR, and the TCRdb table lists in-frame clones only, not all of them. The data contain fewer than 130,000 clones, around 85% of them seen just once; the ten biggest clones take up about 1.8%. With respect to this clone: What it binds is not known.

The TCR comes from a man aged 35-49 years in good health and CMV-seronegative. Sequenced sample: PBMCs. V and J are TRBV10-3 and TRBJ2-7; 7 bases map to TRBD1. Written as DNA, the CDR3 is TGTGCCATCAGTGGAGGGGGACAGTCGTACGAGCAGTACTTC. Its translation is CAISGGGQSYEQYF.